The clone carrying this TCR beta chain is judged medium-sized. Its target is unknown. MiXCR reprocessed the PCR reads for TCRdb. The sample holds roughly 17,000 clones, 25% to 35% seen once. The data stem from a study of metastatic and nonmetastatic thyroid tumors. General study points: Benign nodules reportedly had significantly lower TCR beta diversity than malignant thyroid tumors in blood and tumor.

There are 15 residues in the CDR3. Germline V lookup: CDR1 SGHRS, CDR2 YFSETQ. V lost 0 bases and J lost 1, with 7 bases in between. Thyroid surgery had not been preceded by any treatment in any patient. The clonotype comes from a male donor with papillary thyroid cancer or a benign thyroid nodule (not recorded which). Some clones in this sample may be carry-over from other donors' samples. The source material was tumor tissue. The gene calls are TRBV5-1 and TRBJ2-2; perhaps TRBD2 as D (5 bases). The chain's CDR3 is CASSLGLQNTGELFF. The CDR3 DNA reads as TGCGCCAGCAGCTTGGGACTACAGAACACCGGGGAGCTGTTTTTT.